One and the same sample provided the 20 T cell receptor beta chains below, sequenced in a study of T cell clones after liver transplantation. Clones were sequenced by immunoSEQ multiplex PCR, and TCRdb holds only the in-frame ones, with some missing. The sample consists of under 20,000 clones, around 89% of them appearing once. This specimen was CD8+ T cells from blood, taken 45 to 47 months after liver transplant. These receptors originate from a human patient who received a liver transplant. Some of the T cells might come from the graft donor.

The table lists this clone with a count of one. The chain is built from TRBV6-9 and TRBJ1-5; 11 bases are a match to TRBD1. Germline CDR1 and CDR2: MNHGY and SVAAGI. This CDR3 spans 16 amino acids. V shed 5 bases, J shed 8 bases, and the junction held 11 bases outside the gene matches. CDR3 region: CASSPRTGGSNEPQHF. The CDR3 nucleotides are TGTGCCAGCAGTCCACGGACAGGGGGCTCGAATGAGCCCCAGCATTTT.

CDR3 coding DNA: TGTGCCAGCAGTTATAGGCCACTCCCCGGGACACCTCAAACCGGGGAGCTGTTTTTT. This sequence encodes CASSYRPLPGTPQTGELFF. The chain couples TRBV7-9 to TRBJ2-2; maybe TRBD1 (6 bases). CDR1 is SEHNR, CDR2 FQNEAQ, per germline (reference sequence). The CDR3 length is 19 residues. Trimming stripped 6 bases from V and 5 bases from J, with 28 bases between.

The gene calls are TRBV27 and TRBJ2-4; D possibly corresponds to TRBD1 (6 bases). Trimming took off 5 bases at V and 10 bases at J, with 12 bases between the two ends. CDR3 length: 12 residues. Germline V gene sequence: CDR1 MNHEY, CDR2 SMNVEV (reference sequence). CDR3 protein: CASSQNRVIQYF. DNA of the CDR3: TGTGCCAGCAGTCAGAACAGGGTTATTCAGTACTTC.

The chain recombines TRBV7-6 with TRBJ2-2; TRBD1 matches at 9 bases. CDR1 and CDR2 (germline): SGHVS, FNYEAQ. The junction had 0 bases not matched to a gene; V was cut back by 0 bases and J by 4 bases. The CDR3 runs to 15 residues. In nucleotides, the CDR3 is TGTGCCAGCAGCTTAGCGGGACAGGGCACCGGGGAGCTGTTTTTT. It encodes CASSLAGQGTGELFF.

This chain joins TRBV4-1 and TRBJ2-7, with a possible D match to TRBD2 (6 bases). The ends were cut back, 4 bases at V and 7 bases at J, with 17 bases in the middle. Germline V gene sequence: CDR1 MGHRA, CDR2 YSYEKL. The CDR3 runs 14 residues. The CDR3 reads CASSPPGLISEQYF. CDR3 coding DNA: TGCGCCAGCAGCCCTCCGGGACTCATTTCGGAGCAGTACTTC.

In nucleotides, the CDR3 is TGCGCCAGCAGCTTGGGGGCGGGAGGGCCAGATGAGCAGTTCTTC. The encoded protein is CASSLGAGGPDEQFF. The rearrangement joins TRBV5-1 to TRBJ2-1, with 9 bases fitting TRBD2. V lost 0 bases and J lost 8; bases outside the gene matches: 6. The V gene's germline CDR1 is SGHRS and CDR2 YFSETQ. The CDR3 runs 15 residues.

The chain carries TRBV19 and TRBJ1-1; possibly TRBD1 for D (5 bases). The CDR3 runs 15 residues. Germline lookup yields CDR1 LNHDA and CDR2 SQIVND (reference sequence). Deletions cut 4 bases from V and 1 base from J, with 13 bases between. CDR3 protein: CASSRFRGQNTEAFF. For the CDR3, the DNA is TGTGCCAGTAGTAGATTCCGGGGCCAGAACACTGAAGCTTTCTTT.

V is TRBV6-6 and J is TRBJ1-1; D remains unclear. The CDR3 contains 14 residues. V was clipped by 5 bases and J by 5 bases, with 15 bases between them. Germline CDR1 reads MNHNY; CDR2 reads SVGAGI (reference sequence). CDR3 sequence (DNA): TGTGCCAGCAGTCAATTTGACGAGAGGACTGAAGCTTTCTTT. Amino acids: CASSQFDERTEAFF.

The gene calls are TRBV11-2 and TRBJ2-7, with D tentatively TRBD1 (5 bases). V was clipped by 1 base and J by 0 bases, with 7 bases between them. The CDR3 extends over 14 amino acids. Per germline, CDR1 SGHAT and CDR2 FQNNGV. The CDR3 protein is CASSLADSSYEQYF. In DNA, the CDR3 is TGTGCCAGCAGCTTAGCCGACAGCTCCTACGAGCAGTACTTC. The whole variable domain, remainder taken from reference TRBV11-2 and TRBJ2-7, is EAGVAQSPRYKIIEKRQSVAFWCNPISGHATLYWYQQILGQGPKLLIQFQNNGVVDDSQLPKDRFSAERLKGVDSTLKIQPAKLEDSAVYLCASSLADSSYEQYFGPGTRLTVT.

This chain connects TRBV29-1 to TRBJ2-2; D remains ambiguous. V lost 0 bases to trimming and J lost 8 bases, with 4 bases between them. CDR1 is SQVTM and CDR2 is ANQGSEA in the germline V gene. The length of the CDR3 is 11 residues. CDR3 region: CSVEEFGELFF. For the CDR3, the DNA is TGCAGCGTTGAAGAATTTGGGGAGCTGTTTTTT.

The rearrangement links TRBV28 to TRBJ2-3, with 8 bases fitting TRBD2. Losses at the gene ends were 10 bases for V and 3 bases for J; bases not matched to a gene: 12. The CDR3 spans 15 residues. Per germline, CDR1 MDHEN and CDR2 SYDVKM. The CDR3 loop reads CATMGETGGTDTQYF. The CDR3, as DNA: TGTGCCACCATGGGGGAGACGGGAGGGACAGATACGCAGTATTTT.

This chain joins TRBV4-1 and TRBJ2-3, with 8 bases identical to TRBD2. J gave up 6 bases and V 3 bases, and 2 bases lay outside the gene matches. The CDR3 consists of 13 residues. The germline gives CDR1 MGHRA, CDR2 YSYEKL. The CDR3 nucleotides read TGCGCCAGCAGCCATCCTAGCGGGGATACGCAGTATTTT. It yields the protein CASSHPSGDTQYF.

The chain combines TRBV5-1 with TRBJ2-7; D remains ambiguous. Trimming took 4 bases from V and 3 from J, leaving 8 bases between them. The germline V gene has CDR1 SGHRS and CDR2 YFSETQ. The CDR3 runs 12 residues. CDR3 protein: CASSLGGYEQYF. The CDR3 nucleotides read TGCGCCAGCAGCCTTGGTGGCTACGAGCAGTACTTC.

V usage is TRBV9 and J usage is TRBJ1-1; TRBD1 is a possible D gene (6 bases). The V gene's germline CDR1 is SGDLS and CDR2 YYNGEE. The V end was cut by 1 base, the J end by 6 bases, with 13 bases between. The CDR3 consists of 14 residues. The CDR3 is CASSVTGYSAEAFF. CDR3 nucleotides: TGTGCCAGCAGCGTAACAGGGTATTCCGCTGAAGCTTTCTTT.

J is TRBJ2-3 and V is TRBV6-6; D unresolved. V lost 6 bases, J lost 2 bases, and 12 bases lay in between. The CDR3 is 14 residues long. Germline assignment: CDR1 MNHNY and CDR2 SVGAGI (reference sequence). DNA for the CDR3: TGTGCCAGCAGGCTGATCTCGTTCACAGATACGCAGTATTTT. It codes for CASRLISFTDTQYF.

The rearrangement uses TRBV11-2 and TRBJ2-1; tentatively, D is TRBD1 or TRBD2 (6 bases each). Germline-derived CDR1 and CDR2 are SGHAT and FQNNGV. The CDR3 runs to 15 residues. The V end was cut by 3 bases, the J end by 5 bases, with 14 bases between. CDR3 in amino acids: CASSLRGAIHNEQFF. CDR3 DNA: TGTGCCAGCAGCTTGAGGGGGGCGATCCACAATGAGCAGTTCTTC.

The chain combines TRBV27 with TRBJ1-2; 7 bases are a match to TRBD1. The junction had 6 bases not matched to a gene; V was cut back by 3 bases and J by 8 bases. In germline, CDR1 is MNHEY, CDR2 SMNVEV (reference sequence). This CDR3 is 13 amino acids long. The CDR3 DNA sequence: TGTGCCAGCAGTTTCGAGGGGGCAGGAGGCTACACCTTC. As protein: CASSFEGAGGYTF.

The rearrangement joins TRBV7-9 to TRBJ2-7; the D is unclear. Trimming cost V 0 bases and J 3 bases, with 3 bases left between them. The CDR3 has 12 amino acids. In germline, CDR1 is SEHNR, CDR2 FQNEAQ (reference sequence). CDR3 amino acids: CASSLADYEQYF. In DNA, the CDR3 is TGTGCCAGCAGCTTAGCGGACTACGAGCAGTACTTC.

This rearrangement joins TRBV21-1 to TRBJ1-1; the table names TRBD1, a call not compared with the DNA. TRBV21-1 is termed a pseudogene. The CDR3 has 12 residues. The CDR3 nucleotides read TGTGCCAGCAGCGGGCCTGGGTCAGGAGCTTTCTTT. It is translated as CASSGPGSGAFF.

This chain joins TRBV4-1 and TRBJ1-5; 10 nucleotides agree with TRBD1. Germline CDR1 MGHRA, CDR2 YSYEKL. J gave up 6 bases and V 0 bases, and 2 bases lay outside the gene matches. The CDR3 sequence is 15 residues long. The CDR3 is CASSQEGTGVQPQHF. The CDR3 DNA reads as TGCGCCAGCAGCCAAGAAGGGACAGGGGTTCAGCCCCAGCATTTT.